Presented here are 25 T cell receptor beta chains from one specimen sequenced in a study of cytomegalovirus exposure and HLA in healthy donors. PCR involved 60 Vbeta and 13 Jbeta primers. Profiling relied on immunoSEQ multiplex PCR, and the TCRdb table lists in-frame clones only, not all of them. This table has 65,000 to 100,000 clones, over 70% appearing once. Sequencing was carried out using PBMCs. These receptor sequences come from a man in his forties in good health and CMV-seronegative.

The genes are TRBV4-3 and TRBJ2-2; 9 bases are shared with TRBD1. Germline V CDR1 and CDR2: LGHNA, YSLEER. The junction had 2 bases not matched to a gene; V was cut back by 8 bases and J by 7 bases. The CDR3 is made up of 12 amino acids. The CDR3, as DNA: TGCGCCAGCGGGACAGGGTTCGGGGAGCTGTTTTTT. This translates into CASGTGFGELFF.

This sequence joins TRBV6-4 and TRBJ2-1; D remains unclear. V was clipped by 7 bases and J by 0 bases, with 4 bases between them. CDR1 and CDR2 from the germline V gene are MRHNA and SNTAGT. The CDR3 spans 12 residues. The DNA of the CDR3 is TGTGCCAGCACTAACTCCTACAATGAGCAGTTCTTC. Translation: CASTNSYNEQFF.

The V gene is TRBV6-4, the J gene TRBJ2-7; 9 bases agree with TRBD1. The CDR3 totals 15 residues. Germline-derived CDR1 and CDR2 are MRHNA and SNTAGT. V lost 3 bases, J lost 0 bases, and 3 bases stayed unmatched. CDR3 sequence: CASSDRDRVSYEQYF. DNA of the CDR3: TGTGCCAGCAGTGATCGGGACAGGGTCTCCTACGAGCAGTACTTC.

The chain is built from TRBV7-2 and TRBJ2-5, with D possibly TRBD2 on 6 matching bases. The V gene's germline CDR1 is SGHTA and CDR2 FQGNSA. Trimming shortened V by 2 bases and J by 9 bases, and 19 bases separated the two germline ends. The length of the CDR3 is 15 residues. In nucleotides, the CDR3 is TGTGCCAGCAGCTTACACCTGGGACTTAAGGATCCCCAGTACTTC. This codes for CASSLHLGLKDPQYF.

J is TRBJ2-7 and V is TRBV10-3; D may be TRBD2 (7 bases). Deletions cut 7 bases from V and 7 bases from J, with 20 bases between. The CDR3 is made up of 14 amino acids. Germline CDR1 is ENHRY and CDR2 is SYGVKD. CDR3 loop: CAINKLGGGSEQYF. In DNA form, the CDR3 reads TGTGCCATCAACAAACTAGGGGGGGGTTCGGAGCAGTACTTC.

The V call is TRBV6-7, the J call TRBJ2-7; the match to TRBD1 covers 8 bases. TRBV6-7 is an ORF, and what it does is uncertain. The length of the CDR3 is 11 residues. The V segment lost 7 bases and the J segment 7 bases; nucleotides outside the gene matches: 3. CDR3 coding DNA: TGTGCCAGCATCTACAGGGGGGAGCAGTACTTC. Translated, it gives CASIYRGEQYF.

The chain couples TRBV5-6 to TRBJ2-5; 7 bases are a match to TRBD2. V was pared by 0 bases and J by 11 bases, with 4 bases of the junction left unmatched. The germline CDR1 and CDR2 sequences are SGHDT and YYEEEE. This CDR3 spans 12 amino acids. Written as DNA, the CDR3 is TGTGCCAGCAGCTTGGCCTGGCGGGAGCAGTACTTC. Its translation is CASSLAWREQYF.

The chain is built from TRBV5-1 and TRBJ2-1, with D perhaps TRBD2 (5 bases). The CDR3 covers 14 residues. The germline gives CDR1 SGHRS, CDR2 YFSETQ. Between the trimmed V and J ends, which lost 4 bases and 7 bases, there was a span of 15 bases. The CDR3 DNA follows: TGCGCCAGCAGCCTCCCCCTTGAGGGTAATGAGCAGTTCTTC. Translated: CASSLPLEGNEQFF.

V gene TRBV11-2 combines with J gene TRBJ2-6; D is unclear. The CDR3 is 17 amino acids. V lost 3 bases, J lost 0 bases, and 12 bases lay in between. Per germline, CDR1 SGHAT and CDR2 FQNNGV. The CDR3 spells CASSFTNTISGANVLTF. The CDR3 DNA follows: TGTGCCAGCAGCTTTACGAATACAATCTCTGGGGCCAACGTCCTGACTTTC.

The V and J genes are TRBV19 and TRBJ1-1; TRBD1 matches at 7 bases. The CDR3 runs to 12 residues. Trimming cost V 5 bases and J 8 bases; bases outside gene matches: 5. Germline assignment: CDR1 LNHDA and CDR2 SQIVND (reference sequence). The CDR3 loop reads CASSPTGVEAFF. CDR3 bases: TGTGCCAGTAGTCCTACAGGGGTGGAAGCTTTCTTT. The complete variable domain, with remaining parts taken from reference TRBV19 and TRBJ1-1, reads DGGITQSPKYLFRKEGQNVTLSCEQNLNHDAMYWYRQDPGQGLRLIYYSQIVNDFQKGDIAEGYSVSREKKESFPLTVTSAQKNPTAFYLCASSPTGVEAFFGQGTRLTVV.

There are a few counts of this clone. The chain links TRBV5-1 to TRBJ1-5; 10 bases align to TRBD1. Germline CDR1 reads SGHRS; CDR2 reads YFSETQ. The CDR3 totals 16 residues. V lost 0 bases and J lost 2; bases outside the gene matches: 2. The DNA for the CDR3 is TGCGCCAGCAGCTTGGATGGACAGGGGGGCAATCAGCCCCAGCATTTT. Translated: CASSLDGQGGNQPQHF.

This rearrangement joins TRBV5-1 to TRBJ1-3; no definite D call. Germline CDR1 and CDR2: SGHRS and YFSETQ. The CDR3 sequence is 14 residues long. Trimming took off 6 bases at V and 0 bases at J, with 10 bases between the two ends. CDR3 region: CASNSGSSGNTIYF. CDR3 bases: TGCGCCAGCAACAGTGGGTCCTCTGGAAACACCATATATTTT. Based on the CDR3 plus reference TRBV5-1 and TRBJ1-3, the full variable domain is KAGVTQTPRYLIKTRGQQVTLSCSPISGHRSVSWYQQTPGQGLQFLFEYFSETQRNKGNFPGRFSGRQFSNSRSEMNVSTLELGDSALYLCASNSGSSGNTIYFGEGSWLTVV.

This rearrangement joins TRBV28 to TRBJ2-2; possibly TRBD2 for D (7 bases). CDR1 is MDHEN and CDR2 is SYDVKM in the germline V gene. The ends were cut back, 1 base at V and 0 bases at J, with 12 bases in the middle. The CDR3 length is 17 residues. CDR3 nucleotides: TGTGCCAGCAGTTTATTACGGGGGGCACCGAACACCGGGGAGCTGTTTTTT. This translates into CASSLLRGAPNTGELFF.

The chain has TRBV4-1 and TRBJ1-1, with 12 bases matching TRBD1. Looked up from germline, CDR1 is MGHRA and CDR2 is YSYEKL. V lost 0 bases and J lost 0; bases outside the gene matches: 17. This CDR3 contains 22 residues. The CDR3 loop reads CASSQDIYRDRGQPSLNTEAFF. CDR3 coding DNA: TGCGCCAGCAGCCAAGATATTTACAGGGACAGGGGGCAGCCCAGTTTGAACACTGAAGCTTTCTTT.

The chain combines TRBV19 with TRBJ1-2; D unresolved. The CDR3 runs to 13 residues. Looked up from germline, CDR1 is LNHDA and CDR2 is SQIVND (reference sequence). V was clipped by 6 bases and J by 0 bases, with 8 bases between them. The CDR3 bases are TGTGCCAGTAGAAGACAATCTAACTATGGCTACACCTTC. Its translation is CASRRQSNYGYTF.

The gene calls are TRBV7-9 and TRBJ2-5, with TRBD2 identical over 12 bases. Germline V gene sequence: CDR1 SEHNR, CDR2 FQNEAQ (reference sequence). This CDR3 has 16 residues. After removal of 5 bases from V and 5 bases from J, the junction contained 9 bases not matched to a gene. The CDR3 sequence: CASSAPSGGALETQYF. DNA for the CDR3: TGTGCCAGCAGCGCCCCTAGCGGGGGGGCCCTGGAGACCCAGTACTTC.

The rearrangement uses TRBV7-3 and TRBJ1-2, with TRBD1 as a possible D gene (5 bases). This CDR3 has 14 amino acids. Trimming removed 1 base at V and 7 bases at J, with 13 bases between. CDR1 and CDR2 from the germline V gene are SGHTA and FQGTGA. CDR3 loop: CASSLISEGAGYTF. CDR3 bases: TGTGCCAGCAGCTTAATCTCGGAAGGGGCTGGCTACACCTTC.

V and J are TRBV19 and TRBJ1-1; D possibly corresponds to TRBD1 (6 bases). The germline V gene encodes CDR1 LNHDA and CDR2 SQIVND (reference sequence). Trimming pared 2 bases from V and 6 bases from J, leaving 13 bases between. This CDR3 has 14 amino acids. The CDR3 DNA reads TGTGCCAGTAGTATATGGCAGGGGTGGGCTGAAGCTTTCTTT. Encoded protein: CASSIWQGWAEAFF.

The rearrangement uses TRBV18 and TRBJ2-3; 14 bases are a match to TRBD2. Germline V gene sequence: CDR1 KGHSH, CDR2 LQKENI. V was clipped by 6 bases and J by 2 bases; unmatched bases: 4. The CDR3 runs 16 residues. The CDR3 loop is CASSRTSGGPTDTQYF. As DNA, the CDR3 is TGTGCCAGCTCTCGGACTAGCGGGGGGCCCACAGATACGCAGTATTTT.

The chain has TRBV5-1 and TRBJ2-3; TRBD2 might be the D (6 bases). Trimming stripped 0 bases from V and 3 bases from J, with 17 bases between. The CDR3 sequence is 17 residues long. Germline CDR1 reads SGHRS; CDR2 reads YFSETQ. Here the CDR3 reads CASSLGGVMGKTDTQYF. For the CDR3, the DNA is TGCGCCAGCAGCTTGGGGGGGGTGATGGGTAAGACAGATACGCAGTATTTT. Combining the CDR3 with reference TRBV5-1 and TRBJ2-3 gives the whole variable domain KAGVTQTPRYLIKTRGQQVTLSCSPISGHRSVSWYQQTPGQGLQFLFEYFSETQRNKGNFPGRFSGRQFSNSRSEMNVSTLELGDSALYLCASSLGGVMGKTDTQYFGPGTRLTVL.

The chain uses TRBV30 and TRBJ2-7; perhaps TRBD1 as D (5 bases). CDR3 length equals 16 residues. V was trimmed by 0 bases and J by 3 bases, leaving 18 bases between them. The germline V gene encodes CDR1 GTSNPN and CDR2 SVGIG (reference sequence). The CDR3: CAWSVEVRTHFYEQYF. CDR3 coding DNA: TGTGCCTGGAGTGTAGAAGTTCGGACACACTTCTACGAGCAGTACTTC.

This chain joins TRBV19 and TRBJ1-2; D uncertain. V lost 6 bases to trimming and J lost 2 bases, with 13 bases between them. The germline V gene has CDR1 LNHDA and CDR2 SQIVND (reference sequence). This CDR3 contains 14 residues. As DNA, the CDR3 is TGTGCCAGTAGCATTCAGGCGGGGAACTATGGCTACACCTTC. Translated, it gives CASSIQAGNYGYTF. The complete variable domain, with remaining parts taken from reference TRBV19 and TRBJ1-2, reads DGGITQSPKYLFRKEGQNVTLSCEQNLNHDAMYWYRQDPGQGLRLIYYSQIVNDFQKGDIAEGYSVSREKKESFPLTVTSAQKNPTAFYLCASSIQAGNYGYTFGSGTRLTVV.

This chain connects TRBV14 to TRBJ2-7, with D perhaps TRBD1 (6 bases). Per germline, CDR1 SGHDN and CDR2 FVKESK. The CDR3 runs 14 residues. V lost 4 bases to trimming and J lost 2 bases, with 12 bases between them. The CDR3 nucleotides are TGTGCCAGCAGCCGGGGACATCCGACCTACGAGCAGTACTTC. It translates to CASSRGHPTYEQYF.

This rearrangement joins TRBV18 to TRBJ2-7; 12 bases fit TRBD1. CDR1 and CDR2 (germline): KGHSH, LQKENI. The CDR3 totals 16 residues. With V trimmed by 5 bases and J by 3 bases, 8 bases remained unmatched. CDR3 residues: CASSSWDRGRLYEQYF. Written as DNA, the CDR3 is TGTGCCAGCTCAAGTTGGGACAGGGGGCGCCTCTACGAGCAGTACTTC.

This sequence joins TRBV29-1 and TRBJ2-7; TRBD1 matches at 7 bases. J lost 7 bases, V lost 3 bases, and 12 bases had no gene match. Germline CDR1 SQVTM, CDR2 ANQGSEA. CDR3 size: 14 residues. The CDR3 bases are TGCAGCGTTGAGGTCCCAAAGGGGGCGAGTGAGCAGTACTTC. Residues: CSVEVPKGASEQYF.